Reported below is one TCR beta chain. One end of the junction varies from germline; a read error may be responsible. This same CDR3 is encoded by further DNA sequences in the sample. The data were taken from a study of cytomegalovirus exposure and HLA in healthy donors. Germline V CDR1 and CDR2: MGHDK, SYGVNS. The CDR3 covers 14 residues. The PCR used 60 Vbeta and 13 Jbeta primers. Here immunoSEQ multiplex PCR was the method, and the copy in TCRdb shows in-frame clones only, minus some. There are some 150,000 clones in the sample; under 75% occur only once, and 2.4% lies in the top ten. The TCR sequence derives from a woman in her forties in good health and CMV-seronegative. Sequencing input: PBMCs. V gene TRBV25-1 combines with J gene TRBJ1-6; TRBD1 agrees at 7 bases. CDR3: CASTKGAANSPLHF. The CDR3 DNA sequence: TGTGCCAGCACAAAGGGGGCAGCTAATTCCCCCCTCCACTTT.